The next 25 T cell receptor beta chains were all read from a single sample in a study of T cell responses to AZD1222 COVID-19 vaccine. Clones were sequenced by immunoSEQ multiplex PCR, and TCRdb holds only the in-frame ones, with some missing. The sample has 140,000 to 150,000 clones; under 95% are singletons. Material: peripheral blood, obtained on day 0 of AZD1222 vaccination. Every receptor here comes from an adult in good health.

The gene calls are TRBV10-2 and TRBJ2-3; no definite D call. Trimming took 3 bases from V and 8 from J, leaving 6 bases between them. CDR3 length equals 11 residues. Germline lookup yields CDR1 WSHSY and CDR2 SAAADI. The CDR3 spells CASSDQATQYF. The CDR3, as DNA: TGCGCCAGCAGTGATCAGGCTACGCAGTATTTT.

The chain couples TRBV9 to TRBJ1-1; D remains ambiguous. Trimming removed 0 bases at V and 0 bases at J, with 6 bases between. The CDR3 totals 14 residues. The germline V gene encodes CDR1 SGDLS and CDR2 YYNGEE. Written as DNA, the CDR3 is TGTGCCAGCAGCGTAGGTCCGATGAACACTGAAGCTTTCTTT. Its protein is CASSVGPMNTEAFF.

V is TRBV7-2 and J is TRBJ2-5; D not resolved. CDR1 is SGHTA, CDR2 FQGNSA, per germline. CDR3 length equals 14 residues. V lost 5 bases and J lost 4, with 14 bases in between. Written as DNA, the CDR3 is TGTGCCAGCAGCCCCCTCGTGGCAGCAGAGACCCAGTACTTC. Its translation: CASSPLVAAETQYF.

The rearrangement joins TRBV7-2 to TRBJ1-2; D unresolved. The germline gives CDR1 SGHTA, CDR2 FQGNSA. This CDR3 region has 11 residues. Trimming pared 1 base from V and 8 bases from J, leaving 5 bases between. The DNA for the CDR3 is TGTGCCAGCAGCTTAGGGTCAGGCTACACCTTC. Amino acid sequence: CASSLGSGYTF.

The gene calls are TRBV2 and TRBJ2-5; D might be TRBD1 (6 bases). Germline loops: CDR1 SNHLY, CDR2 FYNNEI. Trimming removed 5 bases from V and 7 bases from J, with 17 bases in between. CDR3 length: 14 residues. CDR3 nucleotides: TGTGCCAGCAGTACCGCCGGGACATTAGGGACCCAGTACTTC. This gives the protein CASSTAGTLGTQYF.

J is TRBJ2-1 and V is TRBV6-5, with unresolved D. Germline-derived CDR1 and CDR2 are MNHEY and SVGAGI. Trimming removed 2 bases from V and 3 bases from J, with 8 bases in between. This CDR3 comprises 14 residues. CDR3 residues: CASSYRAGYNEQFF. CDR3 coding DNA: TGTGCCAGCAGTTACAGGGCTGGCTACAATGAGCAGTTCTTC.

The rearrangement uses TRBV28 and TRBJ1-1, with 7 nucleotides matching TRBD1. J gave up 2 bases and V 6 bases, and 9 bases lay outside the gene matches. The germline CDR1 and CDR2 sequences are MDHEN and SYDVKM. The CDR3 loop spans 15 amino acids. The CDR3 DNA sequence: TGTGCCAGCAGCCCCCCGACAGGGCTAAACACTGAAGCTTTCTTT. Its protein product is CASSPPTGLNTEAFF.

The gene calls are TRBV11-2 and TRBJ2-1; no clear D gene. Germline CDR1 and CDR2: SGHAT and FQNNGV. This CDR3 has 17 amino acids. Trimming pared 3 bases from V and 7 bases from J, leaving 22 bases between. This CDR3 is CASSLGQTIALNNEQFF. DNA for the CDR3: TGTGCCAGCAGCTTGGGTCAGACCATAGCCCTTAATAATGAGCAGTTCTTC.

The gene calls are TRBV13 and TRBJ1-2; D is ambiguous. The CDR3 extends over 16 amino acids. Germline CDR1 reads PRHDT; CDR2 reads FYEKMQ (reference sequence). The V end lost 4 bases, the J end lost 2 bases, and 17 bases lay between the germline ends. The CDR3 is CASSSPSRGMNYGYTF. Here the CDR3 DNA reads TGTGCCAGCAGCTCACCAAGCCGCGGTATGAACTATGGCTACACCTTC.

The chain carries TRBV6-5 and TRBJ1-2, with D perhaps matching TRBD1 (5 bases). The V end was cut by 0 bases, the J end by 0 bases, with 11 bases between. This CDR3 contains 16 residues. Germline V gene data show CDR1 as MNHEY and CDR2 as SVGAGI. The CDR3 DNA is TGTGCCAGCAGTTACTCTCCAGGGATTACTAACTATGGCTACACCTTC. Protein sequence: CASSYSPGITNYGYTF.

The genes are TRBV12-3 or TRBV12-4 and TRBJ1-5; D gene uncertain. The CDR3 is 12 amino acids. V lost 5 bases to trimming and J lost 8 bases, with 10 bases between them. CDR3 nucleotides: TGTGCCAGCAGTCTTGGCTGGGAGCCCCAGCATTTT. Protein: CASSLGWEPQHF.

This sequence joins TRBV21-1 and TRBJ2-4; the table's D call of TRBD2 was not tested on the DNA. TRBV21-1 is a known pseudogene. The CDR3 extends over 17 amino acids. CDR3 sequence reads: CASSNNTSGKAKNIQYF. Written as DNA, the CDR3 is TGTGCCAGCAGCAATAATACTAGCGGGAAGGCCAAAAACATTCAGTACTTC.

The rearrangement links TRBV25-1 to TRBJ1-6; D unresolved. The ends were cut back, 5 bases at V and 6 bases at J, with 14 bases in the middle. The CDR3 runs to 15 residues. Per germline, CDR1 MGHDK and CDR2 SYGVNS. The CDR3 DNA sequence: TGTGCCAGCAGTCCGGACGGAGGCAGTAATTCACCCCTCCACTTT. Protein: CASSPDGGSNSPLHF.

This clone was counted a single time. The chain's CDR3 is CASRQGSPLSNQPQHF. CDR3 bases: TGTGCCAGTAGGCAGGGAAGTCCCTTGAGCAATCAGCCCCAGCATTTT. The V gene is TRBV19, the J gene TRBJ1-5; weak D call: TRBD1 (5 bases). Germline V CDR1 and CDR2: LNHDA, SQIVND (reference sequence). The V and J ends lost 6 bases and 1 base respectively, with 16 bases between them. The CDR3 sequence is 16 residues long.

This rearrangement joins TRBV3-1 (or the pseudogene TRBV3-2) to TRBJ2-1; 8 bases are shared with TRBD1. The CDR3 runs 18 residues. In germline, CDR1 is LGHDT, CDR2 YNNKEL (reference sequence). J gave up 4 bases and V 4 bases, and 15 bases lay outside the gene matches. The CDR3 protein is CASSPLSGTGGSYNEQFF. The CDR3 DNA sequence: TGTGCCAGCAGCCCCCTCTCCGGGACAGGTGGTTCATACAATGAGCAGTTCTTC.

The V gene is TRBV28, the J gene TRBJ2-7; perhaps D is TRBD1 or TRBD2 (5 bases each). V was cut by 3 bases and J by 2 bases, with 23 bases left in between. Germline assignment: CDR1 MDHEN and CDR2 SYDVKM. The CDR3 is made up of 18 amino acids. The CDR3, as DNA: TGTGCCAGCAGTTTGCCCCCGCCCGGGGCAGTTCCGACCTACGAGCAGTACTTC. It yields the protein CASSLPPPGAVPTYEQYF.

The chain combines TRBV2 with TRBJ1-2, with D possibly being TRBD1 (5 bases). V shed 7 bases and J shed 4 bases, with 16 bases lying between them. The CDR3 has 14 amino acids. Germline V gives CDR1 SNHLY, CDR2 FYNNEI. The CDR3 DNA is TGTGCCAGCACTGAGGGGTTCAATTTCTATGGCTACACCTTC. Protein sequence: CASTEGFNFYGYTF.

This chain connects TRBV27 to TRBJ1-6; D uncertain. The V gene's germline CDR1 is MNHEY and CDR2 SMNVEV (reference sequence). The length of the CDR3 is 14 residues. The V gene lost 1 base and the J gene lost 7 bases, with 8 bases spanning the gap. As DNA, the CDR3 is TGTGCCAGCAGTTTATTGACCCTGAATTCACCCCTCCACTTT. Its translation: CASSLLTLNSPLHF.

This clone was observed a handful of times. V and J are TRBV11-2 and TRBJ1-5, with D possibly matching TRBD1 (6 bases). This CDR3 contains 13 residues. The germline V and J ends were trimmed by 4 bases and 3 bases, with 7 bases remaining between them. The germline CDR1 and CDR2 sequences are SGHAT and FQNNGV. CDR3 protein: CASSSGANQPQHF. Here the CDR3 DNA reads TGTGCCAGCAGCTCAGGGGCCAATCAGCCCCAGCATTTT.

This clone was counted only a few times. The rearrangement uses TRBV7-9 and TRBJ2-1; D possibly matches TRBD1 or TRBD2 (5 bases each). Trimming removed 6 bases at V and 0 bases at J, with 15 bases between. The CDR3 is 16 amino acids. Germline assignment: CDR1 SEHNR and CDR2 FQNEAQ (reference sequence). CDR3 DNA sequence: TGTGCCAGCAGGCTACCGGGACCTAGCTCCTACAATGAGCAGTTCTTC. This codes for CASRLPGPSSYNEQFF.

The chain recombines TRBV25-1 with TRBJ1-4, with D uncertain. The CDR3 is made up of 12 amino acids. Trimming took off 3 bases at V and 10 bases at J, with 9 bases between the two ends. Germline CDR1 reads MGHDK; CDR2 reads SYGVNS. The DNA of the CDR3 is TGTGCCAGCAGTGATCCGGGGTCAAAACTGTTTTTT. It yields the protein CASSDPGSKLFF.

V usage is TRBV19 and J usage is TRBJ2-7, with 8 bases identical to TRBD2. The V and J ends lost 5 bases and 4 bases, in that order; junction bases with no gene match: 10. This CDR3 is 15 amino acids long. Germline V gives CDR1 LNHDA, CDR2 SQIVND (reference sequence). CDR3 sequence (DNA): TGTGCCAGTAGTGCCCACAGACCGGGAGGGTACGAGCAGTACTTC. It codes for CASSAHRPGGYEQYF.

This chain connects TRBV7-9 to TRBJ2-3, with 8 bases identical to TRBD2. The CDR3 covers 19 residues. The V gene's germline CDR1 is SEHNR and CDR2 FQNEAQ (reference sequence). V shed 0 bases and J 1 base; nucleotides not matched to a gene: 12. CDR3 residues: CASSLAPPTLLAGTDTQYF. CDR3 DNA sequence: TGTGCCAGCAGCTTAGCGCCTCCCACCCTACTAGCGGGCACAGATACGCAGTATTTT. The full variable domain, in which reference TRBV7-9 and TRBJ2-3 provide the parts outside the CDR3, is DTGVSQNPRHKITKRGQNVTFRCDPISEHNRLYWYRQTLGQGPEFLTYFQNEAQLEKSRLLSDRFSAERPKGSFSTLEIQRTEQGDSAMYLCASSLAPPTLLAGTDTQYFGPGTRLTVL.

The chain couples TRBV13 to TRBJ2-1; tentative D call: TRBD2 (7 bases). Trimming shortened V by 2 bases and J by 8 bases, and 19 bases separated the two germline ends. This CDR3 region has 16 residues. CDR1 and CDR2 (germline): PRHDT, FYEKMQ (reference sequence). This CDR3 is CASSLTVGGALDEQFF. CDR3 bases: TGTGCCAGCAGCTTAACGGTTGGGGGGGCCCTGGATGAGCAGTTCTTC.

This chain links TRBV10-3 with TRBJ2-2, with 11 bases identical to TRBD1. Trimming at V came to 8 bases and at J to 7 bases, leaving 9 bases not matched to a gene. In germline, CDR1 is ENHRY, CDR2 SYGVKD. This CDR3 is built from 15 residues. CDR3 amino acids: CAIASDRGLDGELFF. CDR3 DNA: TGTGCCATCGCGTCGGACAGGGGGCTGGACGGGGAGCTGTTTTTT.